The sequence of this T cell receptor beta chain was determined in a study of cytomegalovirus exposure and HLA in healthy donors. Use of 60 Vbeta and 13 Jbeta primers characterized the PCR. Assay used: immunoSEQ multiplex PCR; TCRdb lists only in-frame clones, some missing. Here the sample spans 180,000 or so clones, 60% to 85% being singletons. The CDR3 has 11 amino acids. Trimming left V 3 bases short and J 10 bases short, with 9 bases between. Looked up from germline, CDR1 is MDHEN and CDR2 is SYDVKM. The specimen sequenced was PBMCs. The TCR sequence derives from a man in his late teens or twenties in good health and CMV-seronegative. This chain links TRBV28 with TRBJ1-2; maybe TRBD1 (6 bases). CDR3 coding DNA: TGTGCCAGCAGTTTGACAGGCTCCTACACCTTC. It encodes CASSLTGSYTF.